Listed here are 29 T cell receptor beta chains from one sample, sequenced in a study of shared clonotypes between healthy human individuals (dated by TCRdb to 2019 to 2021). The library was obtained by the immunoSEQ multiplex PCR assay. TCRdb took over this immuneACCESS table, retaining in-frame rearrangements with V and J assigned. Such tables are incomplete; in checked studies, under half of the missing clones stem from an unresolved V gene, and the remainder is unexplained. Within this sample are about 2.3 million clones, with about nine tenths of them counted one time only. The leading ten clones occupy 0.3% to 0.45% of the sample. The material sequenced was naive CD4+ T cells from PBMCs. The label giving this sample's cell subset or site can be read as: CD45RA+ positively selected. Receptors were obtained from a man between 18 and 29 years old in good health. Some clones in this sample may be carry-over from other donors' samples.

The table lists this clone with a count of one. The CDR3 protein is CASSRDRGYHEQYF. The CDR3 nucleotides are TGTGCCAGCAGCCGGGACAGGGGATACCACGAGCAGTACTTC. The chain has TRBV27 and TRBJ2-7; 10 bases are a match to TRBD1. CDR3 length: 14 residues. Germline loops: CDR1 MNHEY, CDR2 SMNVEV (reference sequence). Trimming at V came to 6 bases and at J to 5 bases, leaving 7 bases not matched to a gene.

This chain uses TRBV4-2 with TRBJ2-3, with 12 bases fitting TRBD2. This CDR3 spans 19 amino acids. CDR1 LGHNA and CDR2 YNFKEQ come from the germline V gene. The junction had 17 bases not matched to a gene; V was cut back by 5 bases and J by 5 bases. This CDR3 reads CASSREPGLAGLGIDTQYF. CDR3 bases: TGTGCCAGCAGCAGGGAACCGGGACTAGCGGGCCTTGGGATAGATACGCAGTATTTT.

This clone showed up just once. V usage is TRBV7-3 and J usage is TRBJ2-1; D remains unclear. Germline V gene lookup returns CDR1 SGHTA and CDR2 FQGTGA. CDR3 length equals 15 residues. The V end was cut by 5 bases, the J end by 3 bases, with 14 bases between. In DNA, the CDR3 is TGTGCCAGCAGCCCGCATAATACCCTCTACAATGAGCAGTTCTTC. Amino acid sequence: CASSPHNTLYNEQFF. The entire variable domain, with the rest obtained from reference TRBV7-3 and TRBJ2-1, is as follows: GAGVSQTPSNKVTEKGKYVELRCDPISGHTALYWYRQSLGQGPEFLIYFQGTGAADDSGLPNDRFFAVRPEGSVSTLKIQRTERGDSAVYLCASSPHNTLYNEQFFGPGTRLTVL.

The genes are TRBV5-4 and TRBJ2-7; the D gene is possibly TRBD2 (6 bases). This CDR3 comprises 15 residues. Germline V gene lookup returns CDR1 SGHNT and CDR2 YYREEE (reference sequence). The V and J ends lost 3 bases and 4 bases respectively, with 17 bases between them. The CDR3 DNA reads TGTGCCAGCAGCTCTCACCCGGGACTCCGGTACGAGCAGTACTTC. Amino acid sequence: CASSSHPGLRYEQYF.

V and J are TRBV5-1 and TRBJ2-1; 8 bases are a match to TRBD2. This CDR3 has 15 amino acids. Trimming at V came to 0 bases and at J to 3 bases, leaving 2 bases not matched to a gene. Germline CDR1 SGHRS, CDR2 YFSETQ. The CDR3 DNA follows: TGCGCCAGCAGCTTGGGAAGCGGGGGCTACAATGAGCAGTTCTTC. This codes for CASSLGSGGYNEQFF.

About this clone itself: This may be a read error, as it is one base from a much larger clone. This sample also contains other DNA sequences that code for the same CDR3. The V and J genes are TRBV5-1 and TRBJ2-5; perhaps TRBD1 as D (6 bases). The CDR3 is made up of 14 amino acids. The V end was cut by 0 bases, the J end by 1 base, with 7 bases between. Germline loops: CDR1 SGHRS, CDR2 YFSETQ. The CDR3 DNA follows: TGCGCCAGCAGCTTGGGGGACACCCAAGAGACCCAGTACTTC. Its protein product is CASSLGDTQETQYF.

This chain joins TRBV6-1 and TRBJ2-7; no definite D call. CDR3 length equals 13 residues. The ends were cut back, 5 bases at V and 6 bases at J, with 14 bases in the middle. The germline V gene encodes CDR1 MNHNS and CDR2 SASEGT. The CDR3: CASSPIAFAEQYF. The CDR3, as DNA: TGTGCCAGCAGTCCGATCGCCTTCGCCGAGCAGTACTTC.

The chain is built from TRBV7-7 and TRBJ2-5; D is perhaps TRBD1 or TRBD2 (6 bases each). This CDR3 is built from 16 residues. The V gene lost 0 bases and the J gene lost 5 bases, with 16 bases spanning the gap. CDR1 is SSHAT, CDR2 FNYEAQ, per germline (reference sequence). This chain's CDR3 is CASSLAGLQGGETQYF. DNA for the CDR3: TGTGCCAGCAGCTTAGCGGGACTCCAAGGGGGGGAGACCCAGTACTTC.

The sample holds one count of this clone. The same CDR3 arises from other DNA sequences in this sample as well. The rearrangement links TRBV2 to TRBJ2-5; TRBD1 matches 10 bases. Trimming at V came to 6 bases and at J to 2 bases, leaving 3 bases not matched to a gene. Per the germline V gene, CDR1 is SNHLY and CDR2 is FYNNEI. The CDR3 spans 14 residues. CDR3 DNA sequence: TGTGCCAGCAGCCGGGACAGGGGACAAGAGACCCAGTACTTC. Encoded protein: CASSRDRGQETQYF.

In regard to this clone: The sample has other DNA sequences that encode this CDR3 too. The chain joins TRBV20-1 to TRBJ2-7, with D tentatively TRBD2 (5 bases). V lost 4 bases and J 4 bases, leaving 8 bases between the germline ends. From germline, CDR1 is DFQATT and CDR2 SNEGSKA (reference sequence). The CDR3 consists of 11 residues. CDR3: CSAMGRYEQYF. The CDR3 DNA reads TGCAGTGCTATGGGGAGATACGAGCAGTACTTC.

J is TRBJ2-4 and V is TRBV20-1; 7 bases are shared with TRBD1. Germline lookup yields CDR1 DFQATT and CDR2 SNEGSKA (reference sequence). Losses at the gene ends were 1 base for V and 13 bases for J; bases not matched to a gene: 1. This CDR3 region has 10 residues. The CDR3 bases are TGCAGTGCTAGAGCACAGGGGCAGTACTTC. This gives the protein CSARAQGQYF.

The chain has TRBV28 and TRBJ1-2, with 10 nucleotides matching TRBD1. The germline V gene encodes CDR1 MDHEN and CDR2 SYDVKM. This CDR3 has 16 residues. V was clipped by 5 bases and J by 6 bases; unmatched bases: 12. In nucleotides, the CDR3 is TGTGCCAGCAGTCCTACGGCTGACAGGGGGCGGAATGGCTACACCTTC. This codes for CASSPTADRGRNGYTF.

This clone was observed once. The CDR3 DNA is TGTGCCATCAGAACTAGCGGGAGCTCAGATACGCAGTATTTT. Its protein product is CAIRTSGSSDTQYF. The chain links TRBV10-3 to TRBJ2-3; 11 bases are a match to TRBD2. The CDR3 runs to 14 residues. Trimming took 6 bases from V and 4 from J; bases not matched to a gene: 3. Germline CDR1 is ENHRY and CDR2 is SYGVKD.

This clone was picked up one time. This chain joins TRBV7-8 and TRBJ2-2; TRBD1 or TRBD2 may be the D gene (5 bases each). The V and J ends lost 0 bases and 4 bases respectively, with 12 bases between them. The germline V gene has CDR1 SGHVS and CDR2 FQNEAQ. The length of the CDR3 is 16 residues. The CDR3 protein is CASSLAGGRTTGELFF. The CDR3 nucleotides are TGTGCCAGCAGCTTAGCTGGGGGTCGGACCACCGGGGAGCTGTTTTTT.

The chain links TRBV6-1 to TRBJ2-7, with a tentative D call TRBD2 (6 bases). The CDR3 loop spans 14 amino acids. Germline lookup yields CDR1 MNHNS and CDR2 SASEGT. The V gene lost 8 bases and the J gene lost 5 bases, with 19 bases spanning the gap. As DNA, the CDR3 is TGTGCCAGCTTAACGTTTCGCGGGATCCACGAGCAGTACTTC. Residues: CASLTFRGIHEQYF.

To note about this clone: Germline is not matched at one junction end, which may reflect a read error. The chain has TRBV30 and TRBJ1-4; 7 nucleotides match TRBD1. CDR1 and CDR2 from the germline V gene are GTSNPN and SVGIG (reference sequence). This CDR3 spans 15 amino acids. CDR3 region: CAWSSGTASNEKLFF. The CDR3 DNA sequence: TGTGCCTGGAGCTCCGGGACAGCCTCTAATGAGAAACTGTTTTTT.

The rearrangement uses TRBV11-2 and TRBJ2-7; D remains unclear. CDR3 length: 15 residues. V gave up 0 bases and J gave up 1 base, with 10 bases separating them. The V gene's germline CDR1 is SGHAT and CDR2 FQNNGV. The CDR3 spells CASSLDLRASYEQYF. CDR3 nucleotides: TGTGCCAGCAGCTTAGATCTTAGGGCTTCCTACGAGCAGTACTTC.

The V gene is TRBV19, the J gene TRBJ2-3; D might be TRBD1 or TRBD2, each matching 5 bases. Germline V gene lookup returns CDR1 LNHDA and CDR2 SQIVND (reference sequence). The CDR3 has 15 residues. The V end was cut by 4 bases, the J end by 2 bases, with 13 bases between. CDR3 sequence reads: CASSRGEGATDTQYF. CDR3 DNA: TGTGCCAGTAGTAGGGGAGAAGGGGCCACAGATACGCAGTATTTT.

V usage is TRBV10-2 and J usage is TRBJ2-7; TRBD1 might be the D (5 bases). CDR3 length: 13 residues. The germline gives CDR1 WSHSY, CDR2 SAAADI. V was trimmed by 8 bases and J by 2 bases, leaving 13 bases between them. Here the CDR3 DNA reads TGCGCCAGCCGGCCTGGGGCCCCCTACGAGCAGTACTTC. It encodes CASRPGAPYEQYF.

This chain uses TRBV4-2 with TRBJ2-5; 10 bases agree with TRBD2. CDR3 length equals 16 residues. Germline CDR1 reads LGHNA; CDR2 reads YNFKEQ. The trim removed 4 bases at V and 4 bases at J, leaving 9 bases unmatched. CDR3 amino acids: CASSLASGSSGETQYF. The DNA of the CDR3 is TGTGCCAGCAGCCTTGCTAGCGGGAGTAGCGGAGAGACCCAGTACTTC.

V gene TRBV5-1 combines with J gene TRBJ2-7, with D tentatively TRBD2 (6 bases). V was cut by 4 bases and J by 0 bases, with 11 bases left in between. CDR1 SGHRS and CDR2 YFSETQ come from the germline V gene. This CDR3 contains 14 residues. CDR3 bases: TGCGCCAGCAGCCGGGACTCGATCTCCTACGAGCAGTACTTC. Residues: CASSRDSISYEQYF. Full variable domain (remainder filled in from reference TRBV5-1 and TRBJ2-7): KAGVTQTPRYLIKTRGQQVTLSCSPISGHRSVSWYQQTPGQGLQFLFEYFSETQRNKGNFPGRFSGRQFSNSRSEMNVSTLELGDSALYLCASSRDSISYEQYFGPGTRLTVT.

This rearrangement joins TRBV21-1 to TRBJ2-6; the D call in the table, TRBD1, was not verified against the DNA. TRBV21-1 counts as a pseudogene. This CDR3 is built from 17 residues. The CDR3 loop reads CASSTTGDDSGANVLTF. CDR3 nucleotide sequence: TGTGCCAGCAGCACCACAGGGGACGACTCTGGGGCCAACGTCCTGACTTTC.

This clone was counted between two and nine times. The chain links TRBV5-4 to TRBJ2-1; D might be TRBD1 or TRBD2, each matching 8 bases. CDR1 SGHNT and CDR2 YYREEE come from the germline V gene (reference sequence). The CDR3 spans 15 residues. V gave up 0 bases and J gave up 12 bases, with 19 bases separating them. CDR3 DNA: TGTGCCAGCAGCTTGGGCGGGACAGGCGGGGGGTGGCAGTTCTTC. This gives the protein CASSLGGTGGGWQFF.

This clone was found a few times. This chain uses TRBV7-3 with TRBJ2-3; 9 bases fit TRBD2. Germline V gene lookup returns CDR1 SGHTA and CDR2 FQGTGA. This CDR3 spans 14 amino acids. V shed 8 bases, J shed 4 bases, and the junction held 7 bases outside the gene matches. The CDR3 nucleotides are TGTGCCAGCGGATTAGCGGGAGTTCCAGATACGCAGTATTTT. Translation: CASGLAGVPDTQYF.

The rearrangement joins TRBV7-2 to TRBJ1-6; D gene uncertain. Looked up from germline, CDR1 is SGHTA and CDR2 is FQGNSA. The V and J ends lost 8 bases and 7 bases respectively, with 15 bases between them. This CDR3 is built from 14 residues. The CDR3 nucleotides are TGTGCCAGCGGACTAGGACCCTCGAATTCACCCCTCCACTTT. Amino acids: CASGLGPSNSPLHF.

As concerns this clone: This specimen includes other DNA sequences encoding the same CDR3. The chain combines TRBV9 with TRBJ1-3, with no clear D. Germline V gene data show CDR1 as SGDLS and CDR2 as YYNGEE. This CDR3 is 15 amino acids long. Trimming pared 0 bases from V and 4 bases from J, leaving 11 bases between. The chain's CDR3 is CASSVEGSSGNTIYF. CDR3 bases: TGTGCCAGCAGCGTAGAGGGATCTTCGGGAAACACCATATATTTT.

The chain is built from TRBV2 and TRBJ2-1; 12 nucleotides match TRBD2. V dropped 3 bases and J dropped 7; count of bases not matched to a gene: 7. The CDR3 length is 16 residues. The germline CDR1 and CDR2 sequences are SNHLY and FYNNEI. DNA of the CDR3: TGTGCCAGCAGTGAGACTAGCGGGAGACTGTCAAATGAGCAGTTCTTC. It encodes CASSETSGRLSNEQFF.

The chain combines TRBV6-1 with TRBJ2-2, with TRBD2 matching 9 bases. V trimming: 9 bases; J trimming: 6 bases; junction bases outside the gene matches: 2. The CDR3 runs to 12 residues. CDR1 is MNHNS and CDR2 is SASEGT in the germline V gene. The CDR3 spells CASRTSAGELFF. The CDR3 DNA is TGTGCCAGTAGGACTAGCGCCGGGGAGCTGTTTTTT.

This chain uses TRBV6-5 with TRBJ2-3; the D gene could be TRBD1 or TRBD2 (5 bases each). Germline V gene lookup returns CDR1 MNHEY and CDR2 SVGAGI. This CDR3 contains 15 residues. Trimming left V 8 bases short and J 2 bases short, with 17 bases between. The CDR3, as DNA: TGTGCCAGCGGCGCCGGGACCCCCGACACAGATACGCAGTATTTT. It codes for CASGAGTPDTDTQYF.